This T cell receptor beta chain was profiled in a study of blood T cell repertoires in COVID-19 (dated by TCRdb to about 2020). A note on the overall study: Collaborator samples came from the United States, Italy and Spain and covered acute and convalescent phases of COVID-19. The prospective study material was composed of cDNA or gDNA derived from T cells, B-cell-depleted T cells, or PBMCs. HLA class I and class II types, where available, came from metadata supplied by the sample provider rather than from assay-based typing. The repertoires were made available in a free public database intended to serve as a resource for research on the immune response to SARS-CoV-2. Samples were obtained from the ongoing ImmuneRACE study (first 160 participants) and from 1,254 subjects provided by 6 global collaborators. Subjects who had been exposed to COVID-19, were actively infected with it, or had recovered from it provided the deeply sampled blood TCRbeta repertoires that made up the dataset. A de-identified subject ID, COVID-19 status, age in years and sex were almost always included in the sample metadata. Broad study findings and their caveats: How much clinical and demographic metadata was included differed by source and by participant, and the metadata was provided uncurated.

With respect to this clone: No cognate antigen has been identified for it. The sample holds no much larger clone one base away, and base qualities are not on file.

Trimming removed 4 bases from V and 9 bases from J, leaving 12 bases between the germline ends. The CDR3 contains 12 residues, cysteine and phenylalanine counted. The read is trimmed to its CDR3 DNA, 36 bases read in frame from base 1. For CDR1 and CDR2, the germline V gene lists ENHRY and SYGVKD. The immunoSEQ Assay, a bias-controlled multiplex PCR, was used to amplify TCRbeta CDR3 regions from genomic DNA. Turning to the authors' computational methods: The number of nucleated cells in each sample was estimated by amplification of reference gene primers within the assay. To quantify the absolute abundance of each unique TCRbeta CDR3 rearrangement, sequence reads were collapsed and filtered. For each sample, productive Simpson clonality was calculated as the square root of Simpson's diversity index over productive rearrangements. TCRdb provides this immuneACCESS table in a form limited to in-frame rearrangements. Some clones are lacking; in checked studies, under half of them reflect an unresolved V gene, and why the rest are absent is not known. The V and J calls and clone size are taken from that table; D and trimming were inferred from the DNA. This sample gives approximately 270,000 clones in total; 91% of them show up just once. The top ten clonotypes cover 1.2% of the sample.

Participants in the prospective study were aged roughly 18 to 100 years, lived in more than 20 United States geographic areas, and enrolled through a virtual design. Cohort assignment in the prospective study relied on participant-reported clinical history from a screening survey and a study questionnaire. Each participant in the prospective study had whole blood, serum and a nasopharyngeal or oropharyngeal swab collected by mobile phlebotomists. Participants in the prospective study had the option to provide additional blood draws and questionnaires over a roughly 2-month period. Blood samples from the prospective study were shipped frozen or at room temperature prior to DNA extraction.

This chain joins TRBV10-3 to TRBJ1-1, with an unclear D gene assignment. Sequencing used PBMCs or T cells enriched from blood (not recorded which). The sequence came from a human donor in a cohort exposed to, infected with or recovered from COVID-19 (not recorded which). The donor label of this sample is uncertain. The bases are TGTGCCATCAGTGGGCAGAACGCACAAGCTTTCTTT. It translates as CAISGQNAQAFF.